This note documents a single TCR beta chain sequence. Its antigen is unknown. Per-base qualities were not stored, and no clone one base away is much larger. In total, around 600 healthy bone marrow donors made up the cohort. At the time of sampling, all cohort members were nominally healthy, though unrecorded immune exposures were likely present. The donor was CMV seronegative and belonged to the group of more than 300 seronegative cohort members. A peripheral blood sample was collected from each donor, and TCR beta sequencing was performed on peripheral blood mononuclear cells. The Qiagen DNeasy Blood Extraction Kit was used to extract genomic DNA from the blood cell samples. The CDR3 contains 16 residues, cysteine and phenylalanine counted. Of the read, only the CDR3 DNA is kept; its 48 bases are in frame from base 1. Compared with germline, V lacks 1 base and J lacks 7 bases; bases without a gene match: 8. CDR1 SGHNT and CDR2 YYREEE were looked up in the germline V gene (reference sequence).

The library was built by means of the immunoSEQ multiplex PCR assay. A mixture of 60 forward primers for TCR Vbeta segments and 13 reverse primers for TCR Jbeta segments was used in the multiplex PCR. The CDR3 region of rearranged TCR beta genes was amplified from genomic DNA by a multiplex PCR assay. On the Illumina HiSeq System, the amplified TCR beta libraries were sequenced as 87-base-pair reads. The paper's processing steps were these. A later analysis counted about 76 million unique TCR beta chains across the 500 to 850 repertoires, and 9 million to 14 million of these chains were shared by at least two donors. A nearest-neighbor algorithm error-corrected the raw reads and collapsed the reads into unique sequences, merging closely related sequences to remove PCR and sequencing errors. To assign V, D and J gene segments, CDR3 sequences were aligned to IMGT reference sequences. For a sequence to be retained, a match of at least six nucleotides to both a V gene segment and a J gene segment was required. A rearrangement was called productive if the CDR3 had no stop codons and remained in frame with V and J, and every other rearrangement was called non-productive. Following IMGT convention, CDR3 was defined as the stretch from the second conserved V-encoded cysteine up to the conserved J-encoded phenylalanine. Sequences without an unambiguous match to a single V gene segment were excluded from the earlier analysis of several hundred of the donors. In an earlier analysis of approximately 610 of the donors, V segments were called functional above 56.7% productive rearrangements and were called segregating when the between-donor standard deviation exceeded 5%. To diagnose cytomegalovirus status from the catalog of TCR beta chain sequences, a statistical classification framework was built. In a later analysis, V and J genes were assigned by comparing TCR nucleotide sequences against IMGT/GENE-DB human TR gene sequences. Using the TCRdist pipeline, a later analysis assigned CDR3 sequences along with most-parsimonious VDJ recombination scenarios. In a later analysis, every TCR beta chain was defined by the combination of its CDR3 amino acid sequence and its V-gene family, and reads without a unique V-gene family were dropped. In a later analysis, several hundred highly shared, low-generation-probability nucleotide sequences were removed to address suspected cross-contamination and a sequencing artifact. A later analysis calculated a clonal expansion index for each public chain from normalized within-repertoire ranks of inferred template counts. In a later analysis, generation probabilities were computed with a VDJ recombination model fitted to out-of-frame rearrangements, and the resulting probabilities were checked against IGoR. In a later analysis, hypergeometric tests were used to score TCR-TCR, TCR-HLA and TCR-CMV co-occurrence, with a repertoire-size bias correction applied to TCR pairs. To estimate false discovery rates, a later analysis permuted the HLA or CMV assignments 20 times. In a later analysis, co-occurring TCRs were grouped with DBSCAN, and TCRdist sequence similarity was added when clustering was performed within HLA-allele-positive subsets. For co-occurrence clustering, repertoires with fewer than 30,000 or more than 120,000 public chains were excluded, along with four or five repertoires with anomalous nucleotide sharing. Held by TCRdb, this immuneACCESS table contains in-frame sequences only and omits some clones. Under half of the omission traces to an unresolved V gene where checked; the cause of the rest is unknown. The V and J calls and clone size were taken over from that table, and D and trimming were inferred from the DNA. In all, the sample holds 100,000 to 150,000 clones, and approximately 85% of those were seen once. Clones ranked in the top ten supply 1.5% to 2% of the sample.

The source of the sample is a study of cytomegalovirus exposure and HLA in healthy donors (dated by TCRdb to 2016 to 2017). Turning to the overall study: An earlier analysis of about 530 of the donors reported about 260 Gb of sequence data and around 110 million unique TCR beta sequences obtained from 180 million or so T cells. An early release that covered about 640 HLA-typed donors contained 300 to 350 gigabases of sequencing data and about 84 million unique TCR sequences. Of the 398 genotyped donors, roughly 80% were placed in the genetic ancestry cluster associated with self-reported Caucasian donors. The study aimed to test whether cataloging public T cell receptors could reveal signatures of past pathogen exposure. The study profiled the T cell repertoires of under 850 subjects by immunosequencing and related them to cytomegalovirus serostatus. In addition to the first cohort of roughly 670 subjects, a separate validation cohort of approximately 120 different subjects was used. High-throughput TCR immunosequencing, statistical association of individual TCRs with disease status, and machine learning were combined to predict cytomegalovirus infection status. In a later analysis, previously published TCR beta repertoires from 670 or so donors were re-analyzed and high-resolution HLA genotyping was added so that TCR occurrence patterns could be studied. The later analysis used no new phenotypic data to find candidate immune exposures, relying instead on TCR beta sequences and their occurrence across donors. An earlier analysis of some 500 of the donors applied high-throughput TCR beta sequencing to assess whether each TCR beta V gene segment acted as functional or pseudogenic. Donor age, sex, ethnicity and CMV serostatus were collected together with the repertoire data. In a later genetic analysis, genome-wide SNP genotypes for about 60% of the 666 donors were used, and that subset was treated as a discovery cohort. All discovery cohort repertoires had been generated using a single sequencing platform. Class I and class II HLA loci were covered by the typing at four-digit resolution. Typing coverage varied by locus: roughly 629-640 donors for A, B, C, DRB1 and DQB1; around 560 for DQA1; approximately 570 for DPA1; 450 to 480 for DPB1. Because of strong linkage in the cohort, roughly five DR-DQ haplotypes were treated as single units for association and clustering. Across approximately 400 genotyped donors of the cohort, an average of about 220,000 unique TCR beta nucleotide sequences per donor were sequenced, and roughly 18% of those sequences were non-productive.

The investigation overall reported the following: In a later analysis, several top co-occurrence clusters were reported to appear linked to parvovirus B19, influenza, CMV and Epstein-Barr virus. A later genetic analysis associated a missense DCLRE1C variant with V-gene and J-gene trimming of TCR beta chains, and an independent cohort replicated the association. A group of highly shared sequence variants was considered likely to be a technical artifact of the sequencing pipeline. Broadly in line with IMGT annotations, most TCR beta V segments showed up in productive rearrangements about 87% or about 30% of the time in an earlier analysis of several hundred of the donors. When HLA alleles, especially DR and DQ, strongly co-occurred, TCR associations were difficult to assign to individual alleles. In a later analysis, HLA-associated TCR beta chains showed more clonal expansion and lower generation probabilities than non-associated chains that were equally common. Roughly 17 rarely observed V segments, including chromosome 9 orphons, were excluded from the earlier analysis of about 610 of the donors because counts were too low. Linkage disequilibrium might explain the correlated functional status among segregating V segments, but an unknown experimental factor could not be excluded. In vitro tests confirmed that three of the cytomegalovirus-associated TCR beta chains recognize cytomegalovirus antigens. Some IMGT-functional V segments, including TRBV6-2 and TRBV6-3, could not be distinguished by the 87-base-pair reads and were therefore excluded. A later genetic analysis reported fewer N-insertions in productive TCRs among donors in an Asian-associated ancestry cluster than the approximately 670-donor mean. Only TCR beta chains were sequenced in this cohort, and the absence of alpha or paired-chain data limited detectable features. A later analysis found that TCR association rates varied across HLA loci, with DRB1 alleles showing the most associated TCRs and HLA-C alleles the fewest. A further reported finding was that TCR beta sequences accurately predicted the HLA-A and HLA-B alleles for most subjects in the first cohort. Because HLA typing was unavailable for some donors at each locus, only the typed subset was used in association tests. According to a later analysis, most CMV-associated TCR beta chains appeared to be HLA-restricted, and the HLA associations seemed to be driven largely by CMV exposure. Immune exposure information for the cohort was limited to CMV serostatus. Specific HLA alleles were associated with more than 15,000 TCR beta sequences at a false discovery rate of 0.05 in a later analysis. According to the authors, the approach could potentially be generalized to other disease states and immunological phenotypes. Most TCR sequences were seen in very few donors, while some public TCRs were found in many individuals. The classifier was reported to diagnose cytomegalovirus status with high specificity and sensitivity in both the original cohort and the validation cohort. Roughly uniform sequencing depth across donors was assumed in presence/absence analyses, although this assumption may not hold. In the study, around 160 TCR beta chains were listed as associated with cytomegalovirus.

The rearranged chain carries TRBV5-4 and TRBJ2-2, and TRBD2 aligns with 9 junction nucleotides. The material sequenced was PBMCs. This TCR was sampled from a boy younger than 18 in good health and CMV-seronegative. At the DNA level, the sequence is TGTGCCAGCAGCTTGAGGCGCGGGGGGGCAGGCGGGGAGCTGTTTTTT. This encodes CASSLRRGGAGGELFF.